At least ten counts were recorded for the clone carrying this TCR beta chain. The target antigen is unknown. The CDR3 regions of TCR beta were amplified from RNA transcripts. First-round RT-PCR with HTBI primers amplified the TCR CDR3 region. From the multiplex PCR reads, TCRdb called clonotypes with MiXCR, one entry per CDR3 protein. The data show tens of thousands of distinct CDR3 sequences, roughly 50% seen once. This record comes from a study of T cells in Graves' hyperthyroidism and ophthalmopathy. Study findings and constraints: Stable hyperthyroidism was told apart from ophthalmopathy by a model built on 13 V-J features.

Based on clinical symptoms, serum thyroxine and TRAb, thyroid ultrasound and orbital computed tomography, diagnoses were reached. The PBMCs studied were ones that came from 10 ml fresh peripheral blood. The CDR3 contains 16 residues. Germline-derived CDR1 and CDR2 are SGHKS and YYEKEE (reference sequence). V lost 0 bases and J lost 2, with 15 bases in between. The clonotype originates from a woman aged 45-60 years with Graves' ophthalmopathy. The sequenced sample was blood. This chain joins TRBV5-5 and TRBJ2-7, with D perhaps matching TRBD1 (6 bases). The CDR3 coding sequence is TGTGCCAGCAGCTTGGTTCTCGGCAGGGGCGCCTACGAGCAGTACTTC. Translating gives CASSLVLGRGAYEQYF.